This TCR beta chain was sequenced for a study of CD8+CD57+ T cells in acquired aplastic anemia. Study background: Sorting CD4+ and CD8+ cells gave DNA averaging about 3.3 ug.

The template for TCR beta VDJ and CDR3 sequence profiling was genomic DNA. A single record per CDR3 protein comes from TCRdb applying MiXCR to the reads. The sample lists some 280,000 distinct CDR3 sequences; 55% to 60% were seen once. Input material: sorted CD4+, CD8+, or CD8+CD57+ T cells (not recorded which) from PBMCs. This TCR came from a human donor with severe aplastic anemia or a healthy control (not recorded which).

The CDR3 nucleotides are TGTGCCAGCAGTGAAGCAGGCTCCTATAATTCACCCCTCCACTTT. Translation: CASSEAGSYNSPLHF. The chain combines TRBV7-9 with TRBJ1-6; no clear D gene. Looked up from germline, CDR1 is SEHNR and CDR2 is FQNEAQ (reference sequence). The CDR3 length is 15 residues. V was pared by 6 bases and J by 0 bases, with 9 bases between.